This passage covers 18 T cell receptor beta chains from one sample sequenced in a study of blood T cell repertoires in COVID-19. Clones were sequenced by immunoSEQ multiplex PCR, and TCRdb holds only the in-frame ones, with some missing. This table holds under 200,000 clones, over 70% found once. Input material: PBMCs or T cells enriched from blood (not recorded which). These receptor sequences come from a woman aged 40 to 50 with acute COVID-19.

The chain joins TRBV5-3 to TRBJ1-2, with a tentative D call TRBD1 (5 bases). TRBV5-3 carries the ORF label, with uncertain function. The CDR3 consists of 15 residues. V was pared by 0 bases and J by 2 bases, with 11 bases between. DNA of the CDR3: TGTGCCAGAAGCTTGGGCAGACAGAAGAACTATGGCTACACCTTC. It codes for CARSLGRQKNYGYTF.

This rearrangement joins TRBV30 to TRBJ2-3; 16 nucleotides align to TRBD2. V trimming: 5 bases; J trimming: 6 bases; junction bases outside the gene matches: 5. The CDR3 covers 15 residues. Per the germline V gene, CDR1 is GTSNPN and CDR2 is SVGIG (reference sequence). In DNA, the CDR3 is TGTGCCTGGGGGAGGGGACTAGCGGGAGGGGATACGCAGTATTTT. Translating it yields CAWGRGLAGGDTQYF.

The CDR3, as DNA: TGTGCCAGCAGCAAATACCAGGGTTCCGGAAACACCATATATTTT. Translation gives CASSKYQGSGNTIYF. The chain uses TRBV7-9 and TRBJ1-3; a possible D gene is TRBD1 (5 bases). The V gene's germline CDR1 is SEHNR and CDR2 FQNEAQ (reference sequence). This CDR3 comprises 15 residues. The V gene lost 5 bases and the J gene lost 4 bases, with 15 bases spanning the gap. The complete variable domain, with remaining parts taken from reference TRBV7-9 and TRBJ1-3, reads DTGVSQNPRHKITKRGQNVTFRCDPISEHNRLYWYRQTLGQGPEFLTYFQNEAQLEKSRLLSDRFSAERPKGSFSTLEIQRTEQGDSAMYLCASSKYQGSGNTIYFGEGSWLTVV.

This clone appeared once. The V gene is TRBV25-1, the J gene TRBJ2-3; TRBD2 aligns across 7 bases. This CDR3 is 15 amino acids long. The germline gives CDR1 MGHDK, CDR2 SYGVNS. V lost 3 bases and J lost 4; bases outside the gene matches: 7. The CDR3 region has the DNA TGTGCCAGCAGTGACCCGGCGGGAGTCCCAGATACGCAGTATTTT. The encoded protein is CASSDPAGVPDTQYF.

This chain uses TRBV4-1 with TRBJ1-1; no definite D call. This CDR3 region has 16 residues. CDR1 and CDR2 from the germline V gene are MGHRA and YSYEKL. V gave up 0 bases and J gave up 5 bases, with 16 bases separating them. CDR3 sequence: CASSQDLARSITEAFF. CDR3 bases: TGCGCCAGCAGCCAAGATTTGGCCAGGTCGATAACTGAAGCTTTCTTT.

This clone was counted a few times. This chain links TRBV19 with TRBJ1-1; a possible D gene is TRBD1 (5 bases). Trimming took off 9 bases at V and 1 base at J, with 12 bases between the two ends. The CDR3 covers 13 residues. Germline CDR1 reads LNHDA; CDR2 reads SQIVND (reference sequence). The DNA for the CDR3 is TGTGCCAGCTCGGGACTGACGAACACTGAAGCTTTCTTT. Translating gives CASSGLTNTEAFF.

The rearrangement uses TRBV6-1 and TRBJ1-6; TRBD1 matches 9 bases. CDR3 length: 16 amino acids. Germline-derived CDR1 and CDR2 are MNHNS and SASEGT. Trimming cost V 3 bases and J 6 bases; bases outside gene matches: 6. The CDR3 region is CASSEQGTGLNSPLHF. The DNA for the CDR3 is TGTGCCAGCAGTGAGCAGGGGACAGGGCTTAATTCACCCCTCCACTTT.

The chain employs TRBV19 and TRBJ2-1; 7 nucleotides align to TRBD1. Per germline, CDR1 LNHDA and CDR2 SQIVND (reference sequence). The junction had 10 bases not matched to a gene; V was cut back by 6 bases and J by 8 bases. CDR3 length equals 14 residues. The CDR3 DNA follows: TGTGCCAGTAGGGCTTGGACAGGTACCGATGAGCAGTTCTTC. It is translated as CASRAWTGTDEQFF. Full variable domain (rest looked up from reference TRBV19 and TRBJ2-1): DGGITQSPKYLFRKEGQNVTLSCEQNLNHDAMYWYRQDPGQGLRLIYYSQIVNDFQKGDIAEGYSVSREKKESFPLTVTSAQKNPTAFYLCASRAWTGTDEQFFGPGTRLTVL.

The chain joins TRBV18 to TRBJ2-1; D gene ambiguous. CDR3 length: 13 residues. V was cut by 2 bases and J by 6 bases, with 8 bases left in between. Germline assignment: CDR1 KGHSH and CDR2 LQKENI. This chain's CDR3 is CASSPTVINEQFF. The CDR3 DNA is TGTGCCAGCTCACCAACTGTAATCAATGAGCAGTTCTTC.

The chain has TRBV24-1 and TRBJ1-5; D is possibly TRBD1 (6 bases). Germline CDR1 and CDR2: KGHDR and SFDVKD. With 9 bases removed from V and 3 bases from J, the gap between germline ends came to 11 bases. The CDR3 runs 13 residues. In nucleotides, the CDR3 is TGTGCCACCCAGGGGAACACCAATCAGCCCCAGCATTTT. Encoded protein: CATQGNTNQPQHF.

V and J are TRBV9 and TRBJ2-1; 8 positions match TRBD1. The V gene's germline CDR1 is SGDLS and CDR2 YYNGEE. J lost 3 bases, V lost 7 bases, and 12 bases had no gene match. CDR3 length: 16 residues. The CDR3: CASSNPGQGLYNEQFF. The CDR3 bases are TGTGCCAGCTCTAACCCTGGACAGGGTCTCTACAATGAGCAGTTCTTC.

The chain couples TRBV28 to TRBJ2-2, with 7 bases fitting TRBD1. Germline CDR1 MDHEN, CDR2 SYDVKM. CDR3 size: 15 residues. The ends lost 8 bases at V and 3 bases at J; junction bases unmatched: 9. The CDR3 spells CASLLRQGYTGELFF. The CDR3 bases are TGTGCCAGCCTTCTCCGACAGGGTTACACCGGGGAGCTGTTTTTT.

This clone has a handful of counts. The CDR3 bases are TGCGCCAGCAGCTTGGTGGCAGGGGATAACACCGGGGAGCTGTTTTTT. Amino acids: CASSLVAGDNTGELFF. The chain couples TRBV5-1 to TRBJ2-2; D is perhaps TRBD1 (6 bases). The CDR3 is 16 residues long. The V gene lost 0 bases and the J gene lost 2 bases, with 11 bases spanning the gap. Germline CDR1 reads SGHRS; CDR2 reads YFSETQ.

The chain combines TRBV10-3 with TRBJ2-5; D remains ambiguous. Germline CDR1 and CDR2: ENHRY and SYGVKD. V lost 3 bases to trimming and J lost 7 bases, with 18 bases between them. CDR3 size: 15 residues. CDR3: CAISDGYGELGTQYF. The CDR3 nucleotides read TGTGCCATCAGTGATGGTTACGGTGAGCTAGGGACCCAGTACTTC.

The chain uses TRBV3-1 (or the pseudogene TRBV3-2) and TRBJ1-5; D not certain. The V end lost 1 base, the J end lost 1 base, and 8 bases lay between the germline ends. Germline loops: CDR1 LGHDT, CDR2 YNNKEL (reference sequence). The CDR3 runs to 15 residues. CDR3 protein: CASSQGSGSNQPQHF. For the CDR3, the DNA is TGTGCCAGCAGCCAAGGGTCGGGGAGCAATCAGCCCCAGCATTTT.

V usage is TRBV19 and J usage is TRBJ1-1; D is possibly TRBD1 (6 bases). CDR1 LNHDA and CDR2 SQIVND come from the germline V gene (reference sequence). This CDR3 has 13 residues. Trimming removed 10 bases from V and 3 bases from J, with 15 bases in between. The CDR3 loop reads CATRRAGDTEAFF. CDR3 nucleotide sequence: TGTGCCACCCGGCGGGCAGGGGACACTGAAGCTTTCTTT.

The V and J genes are TRBV9 and TRBJ2-1; possible D gene TRBD1, 6 bases. The CDR3 contains 16 residues. The V gene lost 1 base and the J gene lost 8 bases, with 19 bases spanning the gap. Germline lookup yields CDR1 SGDLS and CDR2 YYNGEE. The CDR3 is CASSVRGKLTWDEQFF. CDR3 DNA: TGTGCCAGCAGCGTAAGGGGGAAGTTAACTTGGGATGAGCAGTTCTTC.

This chain uses TRBV5-1 with TRBJ2-5, with unresolved D. This CDR3 is built from 15 residues. The germline CDR1 and CDR2 sequences are SGHRS and YFSETQ. V lost 0 bases to trimming and J lost 5 bases, with 14 bases between them. The CDR3 DNA follows: TGCGCCAGCAGCTTGGATGGCGGTCGCTGGGAGACCCAGTACTTC. This sequence encodes CASSLDGGRWETQYF.